The clone carrying this TCR beta chain was seen a few times. This record comes from a study of T-cell memory formation after mild COVID-19. One entry per CDR3 protein, called by TCRdb with MiXCR from the 5' RACE reads. The repertoire includes approximately 440,000 distinct CDR3 sequences, around 19% of them detected once, and more than 8% sits in the top ten. Germline V gene data show CDR1 as SGHTA and CDR2 as FQGNSA. The CDR3 runs to 14 residues. Trimming pared 1 base from V and 3 bases from J, leaving 9 bases between. The chain uses TRBV7-2 and TRBJ1-2; no reliable D call. The sample consisted of PBMCs or a T cell subset sorted from them (not recorded which). The sequence was obtained from an adult woman who had mild COVID-19 (a few samples of this study predate the infection). Cell type and time point are not known. The CDR3 loop reads CASSLGQTHYGYTF. In nucleotides, the CDR3 is TGTGCCAGCAGCTTAGGGCAAACCCACTATGGCTACACCTTC.